The source of this T cell receptor beta chain is a study of blood T cell repertoires in COVID-19 (dated by TCRdb to 2020 to 2022). About the investigation overall: Samples covering the acute and convalescent phases of COVID-19 were provided by collaborators in the United States, Italy and Spain. The prospective study material was composed of cDNA or gDNA derived from T cells, B-cell-depleted T cells, or PBMCs. Samples were obtained from the ongoing ImmuneRACE study (first 160 participants) and from about 1,300 subjects provided by 6 global collaborators. Nearly every sample came with metadata listing a de-identified subject ID, COVID-19 status, age in years and sex. A freely available public database, intended as a resource for researchers studying the immune response to SARS-CoV-2, is where the repertoires were released. Subjects who had been exposed to COVID-19, were actively infected with it, or had recovered from it provided the deeply sampled blood TCRbeta repertoires that made up the dataset. Where HLA class I and class II types were available, the types were taken from metadata supplied by the sample provider, not from assay-based typing. Summary of the overall study and its limitations: Clinical and demographic metadata were provided uncurated, with the amount varying by source and participant.

Trimmed from V: 5 bases; trimmed from J: 4 bases; junction bases lacking a gene match: 11. Sequences SGHNT (CDR1) and YYREEE (CDR2) are obtained from the germline V gene (reference sequence). The CDR3 covers 15 residues, taking in both the cysteine and the phenylalanine. The CDR3 DNA has 45 bases and is translated from base 1. In the prospective study, participants were about 18 to 100 years old, resided in fewer than 25 geographic areas of the United States, and were enrolled through a virtual design. To assign participants to cohorts, the prospective study relied on clinical history that participants themselves reported in a screening survey and a study questionnaire. ImmuneRACE Cohort 3 recovered participants were defined by two consecutive negative NP/OP PCR tests, healthcare professional clearance, or symptom resolution. Each participant in the prospective study had whole blood, serum and a nasopharyngeal or oropharyngeal swab collected by mobile phlebotomists. Participants in the prospective study had the option to provide additional blood draws and questionnaires over an approximately 2-month period. Before DNA extraction, blood samples from the prospective study were shipped at room temperature or frozen.

The immunoSEQ Assay, a bias-controlled multiplex PCR, was used to amplify TCRbeta CDR3 regions from genomic DNA. From the authors' description of their analysis: Within the assay, amplification of reference gene primers was used to estimate how many nucleated cells each sample contained. To quantify the absolute abundance of each unique TCRbeta CDR3 rearrangement, sequence reads were collapsed and filtered. For each sample, productive Simpson clonality was calculated as the square root of Simpson's diversity index across productive rearrangements. Imported from immuneACCESS, the table was reduced by TCRdb to in-frame sequences with V and J called. These copies leave out some clones; in studies compared against another copy, an unresolved V gene accounts for under half, and the cause of the remainder is not known. V, J and clone size derive from that table, while D and trimming were established from the DNA sequence. This sample is represented by 150,000 or so clones; approximately 81% of them were singletons. The ten top clones hold about 8.6% of the sample.

On this clone itself: Its antigen remains unidentified. Base qualities are not recorded, but no much larger clone differs from it by a single base.

The chain employs TRBV5-4 and TRBJ1-2; 7 junctional bases match TRBD1. Material for sequencing was PBMCs or T cells enriched from blood (not recorded which). The TCR comes from a woman in her forties or fifties who had recovered from COVID-19. In nucleotide form, the sequence is TGTGCCAGCAGTTCTAAGGACAGGTCAGGCTATGGCTACACCTTC. The encoded protein is CASSSKDRSGYGYTF.